Below, 23 T cell receptor beta chains from the same sample are listed, as sequenced in a study of patients and donors after allogeneic stem cell transplantation. TCRdb processed the RT-PCR reads anew with MiXCR; each CDR3 protein has one entry. The sample has about a million distinct CDR3 sequences, roughly 18% seen once. Sample: blood, either unsorted or a sorted T cell fraction (not recorded which). These receptor sequences come from a human donor who was either an allogeneic HSCT recipient or a stem cell or donor lymphocyte infusion donor (not recorded which). It is not recorded whose cells these are; they may come from a transplant donor.

This clonotype was picked up many times. V and J are TRBV10-3 and TRBJ2-2; perhaps TRBD2 as D (5 bases). The CDR3 runs to 16 residues. The V gene lost 2 bases and the J gene lost 4 bases, with 14 bases spanning the gap. Germline V gene sequence: CDR1 ENHRY, CDR2 SYGVKD. The CDR3 DNA follows: TGTGCCATCAGTGAGGATCGGGGATGGGGCACCGGGGAGCTGTTTTTT. This translates into CAISEDRGWGTGELFF.

The gene calls are TRBV11-2 and TRBJ1-1, with D maybe TRBD1 (5 bases). The CDR3 sequence is 14 residues long. Germline lookup yields CDR1 SGHAT and CDR2 FQNNGV. The ends were cut back, 5 bases at V and 3 bases at J, with 13 bases in the middle. The CDR3 loop reads CASSEWGRDTEAFF. The CDR3 nucleotides are TGTGCCAGCAGCGAGTGGGGGAGGGACACTGAAGCTTTCTTT.

This chain connects TRBV6-5 to TRBJ2-7; the D call may be TRBD1 or TRBD2 (6 bases each). Germline values: CDR1 MNHEY, CDR2 SVGAGI. This CDR3 comprises 16 residues. Trimming pared 2 bases from V and 0 bases from J, leaving 14 bases between. As DNA, the CDR3 is TGTGCCAGCAGTTACGGGGGGCGGCTCAACTCCTACGAGCAGTACTTC. Translating it yields CASSYGGRLNSYEQYF.

In nucleotides, the CDR3 is TGCGCCAGCAGCCAAGATAAGGACAGGGGGGTTTATCAGCCCCAGCATTTT. Protein product: CASSQDKDRGVYQPQHF. The gene calls are TRBV4-1 and TRBJ1-5; 10 bases align to TRBD1. The CDR3 totals 17 residues. Per germline, CDR1 MGHRA and CDR2 YSYEKL. V was clipped by 0 bases and J by 5 bases; unmatched bases: 7.

The chain employs TRBV5-1 and TRBJ1-3, with D tentatively TRBD1 (5 bases). This CDR3 is 16 amino acids long. Between the trimmed V and J ends, which lost 0 bases and 1 base, there was a span of 11 bases. Germline-derived CDR1 and CDR2 are SGHRS and YFSETQ. The CDR3 region is CASSLDGTLSGNTIYF. CDR3 sequence (DNA): TGCGCCAGCAGCTTGGACGGGACGCTTTCTGGAAACACCATATATTTT.

This clonotype was counted between two and nine times. The J gene is TRBJ2-1, the V gene TRBV4-1; D remains unclear. CDR3 length equals 18 residues. V shed 0 bases and J shed 4 bases, with 19 bases lying between them. CDR1 and CDR2 from the germline V gene are MGHRA and YSYEKL. CDR3 nucleotide sequence: TGCGCCAGCAGCCAAGAAGACCCCTGGCCTCGCCTTTACAATGAGCAGTTCTTC. Its translation: CASSQEDPWPRLYNEQFF.

V gene TRBV10-3 combines with J gene TRBJ1-4; 8 positions agree with TRBD1. The CDR3 has 13 residues. With 11 bases clipped from V and 8 bases from J, the junction kept 10 bases outside the gene matches. CDR1 and CDR2 from the germline V gene are ENHRY and SYGVKD. Here the CDR3 reads CAGRRGLQEKLFF. In DNA form, the CDR3 reads TGTGCCGGCCGCAGGGGGCTACAGGAAAAACTGTTTTTT.

The V and J genes are TRBV20-1 and TRBJ1-1; D might be TRBD1 (5 bases). This CDR3 spans 15 amino acids. The V and J ends lost 5 bases and 4 bases respectively, with 20 bases between them. The germline gives CDR1 DFQATT, CDR2 SNEGSKA (reference sequence). CDR3 protein: CSAPPRGLGSTEAFF. The CDR3 DNA reads as TGCAGTGCTCCTCCTAGGGGTTTGGGGAGCACTGAAGCTTTCTTT.

This clonotype was picked up a small number of times. The chain employs TRBV5-1 and TRBJ2-7; 10 nucleotides agree with TRBD2. The CDR3 contains 15 residues. From germline, CDR1 is SGHRS and CDR2 YFSETQ. J lost 4 bases, V lost 0 bases, and 4 bases had no gene match. The CDR3 is CASSLESGRGYEQYF. In DNA, the CDR3 is TGCGCCAGCAGCTTGGAAAGCGGGAGGGGATACGAGCAGTACTTC.

This clonotype was detected only a few times. The chain has TRBV5-6 and TRBJ2-5; 8 bases match TRBD1. The V segment lost 3 bases and the J segment 4 bases; nucleotides outside the gene matches: 11. CDR3 length: 16 residues. CDR1 and CDR2 (germline): SGHDT, YYEEEE. The CDR3 is CASSSVGQGAGETQYF. DNA of the CDR3: TGTGCCAGCAGCTCGGTGGGCCAGGGGGCAGGAGAGACCCAGTACTTC.

There are a few counts of this clonotype. V gene TRBV12-3 or TRBV12-4 combines with J gene TRBJ2-7; D is perhaps TRBD2 (5 bases). The CDR3 is 13 amino acids. Trimming shortened V by 7 bases and J by 5 bases, and 15 bases separated the two germline ends. CDR3 sequence reads: CASTSGELDEQYF. The CDR3 coding sequence is TGTGCCAGCACTTCTGGGGAGCTGGACGAGCAGTACTTC.

V gene TRBV5-6 combines with J gene TRBJ2-5; the D call may be TRBD1 or TRBD2 (6 bases each). The CDR3 extends over 16 amino acids. The germline V and J ends were trimmed by 0 bases and 5 bases, with 17 bases remaining between them. CDR1 and CDR2 from the germline V gene are SGHDT and YYEEEE. The CDR3 sequence is CASSLGWGAGAETQYF. The CDR3 nucleotides are TGTGCCAGCAGCTTGGGATGGGGGGCAGGAGCCGAGACCCAGTACTTC.

This clonotype has just a few counts. The chain employs TRBV7-2 and TRBJ1-5, with 7 bases that match TRBD1. V lost 4 bases to trimming and J lost 7 bases; unmatched junction nucleotides: 10. Germline loops: CDR1 SGHTA, CDR2 FQGNSA. The CDR3 covers 15 residues. The CDR3 is CASSSGRGPRQPQHF. CDR3 bases: TGTGCCAGCAGCTCAGGGAGGGGGCCGAGACAGCCCCAGCATTTT.

This clonotype was counted a few times. This chain uses TRBV20-1 with TRBJ1-3, with D maybe TRBD1 (6 bases). The germline V gene has CDR1 DFQATT and CDR2 SNEGSKA (reference sequence). V gave up 0 bases and J gave up 2 bases, with 14 bases separating them. The CDR3 consists of 16 residues. CDR3 nucleotide sequence: TGCAGTGCTAGAGATACAGGACAGATTGCTGGAAACACCATATATTTT. Protein product: CSARDTGQIAGNTIYF.

This clonotype was seen many times. The gene calls are TRBV20-1 and TRBJ2-1, with a tentative D call TRBD1 (6 bases). The V gene lost 5 bases and the J gene lost 5 bases, with 10 bases spanning the gap. The CDR3 spans 12 residues. Per germline, CDR1 DFQATT and CDR2 SNEGSKA (reference sequence). The CDR3 loop reads CSARAGDNEQFF. The DNA for the CDR3 is TGCAGTGCTCGTGCAGGGGACAATGAGCAGTTCTTC.

The J gene is TRBJ2-7, the V gene TRBV12-3 or TRBV12-4, with no clear D. Deletions cut 6 bases from V and 9 bases from J, with 24 bases between. CDR3 length: 15 amino acids. This CDR3 is CASRKTMDSYEWQYF. CDR3 bases: TGTGCCAGCAGGAAGACAATGGATTCCTACGAGTGGCAGTACTTC.

This clonotype was observed a few times. The CDR3 coding sequence is TGTGCCAGCAGTTATAGTGTCGCGAACACTGAAGCTTTCTTT. This gives the protein CASSYSVANTEAFF. The genes are TRBV6-5 and TRBJ1-1; no clear D. The V gene lost 3 bases and the J gene lost 1 base, with 9 bases spanning the gap. This CDR3 region has 14 residues. The germline V gene encodes CDR1 MNHEY and CDR2 SVGAGI.

This chain connects TRBV27 to TRBJ2-7; maybe TRBD2 (6 bases). The CDR3 is made up of 17 amino acids. V was clipped by 0 bases and J by 5 bases, with 20 bases between them. Germline-derived CDR1 and CDR2 are MNHEY and SMNVEV (reference sequence). CDR3 amino acids: CASSLSGSGDLTNEQYF. The CDR3, as DNA: TGTGCCAGCAGTTTATCAGGTAGCGGAGACTTAACGAACGAGCAGTACTTC.

V and J are TRBV7-7 and TRBJ2-5, with 7 positions matching TRBD2. This CDR3 is built from 17 residues. Trimming cost V 5 bases and J 4 bases; bases outside gene matches: 16. CDR1 is SSHAT and CDR2 is FNYEAQ in the germline V gene (reference sequence). CDR3 protein: CASSPIMGQGGRETQYF. In DNA form, the CDR3 reads TGTGCCAGCAGCCCGATCATGGGGCAGGGAGGGAGAGAGACCCAGTACTTC.

Only a few counts were recorded for this clonotype. V gene TRBV5-1 combines with J gene TRBJ2-1; 9 positions agree with TRBD2. V lost 4 bases to trimming and J lost 12 bases; unmatched junction nucleotides: 8. CDR1 is SGHRS, CDR2 YFSETQ, per germline. This CDR3 region has 13 residues. The CDR3 loop reads CASSTGTSFPQFF. The CDR3 DNA reads as TGCGCCAGCAGCACCGGGACTAGCTTTCCGCAGTTCTTC.

V is TRBV5-5 and J is TRBJ2-3; TRBD1 matches at 8 bases. CDR1 is SGHKS and CDR2 is YYEKEE in the germline V gene (reference sequence). This CDR3 contains 14 residues. Trimming cost V 3 bases and J 6 bases; bases outside gene matches: 6. The DNA of the CDR3 is TGTGCCAGCAGCTGGACAGGGCCCGGCGATACGCAGTATTTT. Its translation is CASSWTGPGDTQYF.

This clonotype showed up many times. The genes are TRBV5-6 and TRBJ1-3; D call uncertain. Germline V lookup: CDR1 SGHDT, CDR2 YYEEEE. Trimming cost V 4 bases and J 4 bases, with 12 bases left between them. CDR3 length equals 14 residues. The CDR3 loop is CASSPAGGGNTIYF. In nucleotides, the CDR3 is TGTGCCAGCAGCCCCGCGGGTGGAGGAAACACCATATATTTT.

The sample holds a few counts of this clonotype. The chain links TRBV18 to TRBJ1-1, with 7 bases that match TRBD1. The CDR3 has 15 amino acids. Per germline, CDR1 KGHSH and CDR2 LQKENI. Trimming took 5 bases from V and 2 from J; bases not matched to a gene: 8. The CDR3 loop is CASSENRGSNTEAFF. As DNA, the CDR3 is TGTGCCAGCTCAGAGAACAGGGGCAGCAACACTGAAGCTTTCTTT.